The 8 T cell receptor delta chains given below trace back to one sample, sequenced in a study of Vδ1+ human thymocytes. Study findings and constraints: Thymic TRG and TRD repertoires appeared highly polyclonal.

Their cognate antigens are unknown. Extracted RNA was reverse transcribed into cDNA. CDR3 amplicons came from multiplex PCR with pooled V-gene forward and constant-region reverse primers. TCRdb used CATT to re-call clones from the multiplex PCR reads. In the table there are fewer than 25,000 delta-chain clones, roughly 8% of which are singletons. The sequencing sample was made of Vdelta1+ gamma-delta thymocytes from the thymus. Subset reported: FACS-sorted CD3+ TCRalphabeta- TCRVdelta1+ TCRVdelta2- thymocytes. Receptors were obtained from a child in the first two years of life who had congenital heart surgery.

The chain has TRDV1 and TRDJ1; 12 bases line up with TRDD3. The J segment lost 0 bases and the V segment lost 2 bases, leaving 37 bases of the junction unmatched. Germline V gene data show CDR1 as TSWWSYY and CDR2 as QGS. The CDR3 extends over 28 amino acids. In DNA form, the CDR3 reads TGTGCTCTTGGGGAATTCGCCGTGGGGCCTTCCTACACTACTGGGGGATACCGGACCCCACCGTACACCGATAAACTCATCTTT. Translated: CALGEFAVGPSYTTGGYRTPPYTDKLIF.

This clone was found a few times. This rearrangement joins TRDV1 to TRDJ1; perhaps TRDD3 as D (6 bases). CDR1 and CDR2 from the germline V gene are TSWWSYY and QGS. Trimming took 0 bases from V and 0 from J, leaving 17 bases between them. The CDR3 has 18 amino acids. The CDR3 loop reads CALGELELGRGYTDKLIF. The CDR3 DNA follows: TGTGCTCTTGGGGAACTTGAGCTGGGGAGAGGGTACACCGATAAACTCATCTTT.

This clone was counted a few times. This chain uses TRDV1 with TRDJ1; 7 bases align to TRDD3. This CDR3 region has 20 residues. The germline V gene has CDR1 TSWWSYY and CDR2 QGS. After removal of 0 bases from V and 6 bases from J, the junction contained 22 bases not matched to a gene. The CDR3 sequence is CALGELRTSLVGISSHKLIF. The CDR3 bases are TGTGCTCTTGGGGAACTAAGAACTTCCCTCGTGGGGATATCAAGCCATAAACTCATCTTT.

This chain links TRDV1 with TRDJ1, with D perhaps matching TRDD3 (5 bases). The CDR3 contains 18 residues. CDR1 TSWWSYY and CDR2 QGS come from the germline V gene. V lost 0 bases, J lost 5 bases, and 22 bases lay in between. The CDR3 is CALGELVYKTIQMDKLIF. The CDR3, as DNA: TGTGCTCTTGGGGAACTAGTCTACAAAACGATACAGATGGATAAACTCATCTTT.

The genes are TRDV1 and TRDJ1, with D perhaps TRDD2 (5 bases). V lost 0 bases, J lost 1 base, and 27 bases lay in between. CDR1 TSWWSYY and CDR2 QGS come from the germline V gene. The CDR3 extends over 21 amino acids. CDR3 sequence: CALGELSSLVGPPGGTDKLIF. The CDR3 nucleotides are TGTGCTCTTGGGGAACTCAGTTCCTTGGTGGGCCCCCCGGGAGGCACCGATAAACTCATCTTT.

This clone was counted a few times. The V gene is TRDV1, the J gene TRDJ1; 12 positions match TRDD3. V was pared by 2 bases and J by 1 base, with 14 bases of the junction left unmatched. This CDR3 has 20 amino acids. Per the germline V gene, CDR1 is TSWWSYY and CDR2 is QGS. CDR3 coding DNA: TGTGCTCTTGGGGAATGCTCTCGGTACTGGGGGATACTAATCACCGATAAACTCATCTTT. Translation: CALGECSRYWGILITDKLIF.

The chain links TRDV1 to TRDJ1; possible D gene TRDD2, 5 bases. V lost 2 bases, J lost 0 bases, and 31 bases lay in between. The CDR3 is made up of 22 amino acids. Per germline, CDR1 TSWWSYY and CDR2 QGS. As DNA, the CDR3 is TGTGCTCTTGGGGAAATCTTGGAGGTCCCTTCTCGCCAGGGTCTGAACACCGATAAACTCATCTTT. Its translation: CALGEILEVPSRQGLNTDKLIF.

This chain uses TRDV1 with TRDJ1; tentatively, D is TRDD3 (8 bases). This CDR3 has 21 residues. The germline V gene encodes CDR1 TSWWSYY and CDR2 QGS. Trimming took off 1 base at V and 0 bases at J, with 27 bases between the two ends. The CDR3 DNA reads as TGTGCTCTTGGGGAACCTTCATTCCTACACTGGGGGCTACGGAACACCGATAAACTCATCTTT. Translated, it gives CALGEPSFLHWGLRNTDKLIF.